This T cell receptor (beta chain) comes out of a study of cytomegalovirus exposure and HLA in healthy donors. Broader study findings: TRBV6-2, TRBV6-3 and some other V segments were unresolvable in 87-base-pair reads. Common viral pathogens seemed to be connected with several of the most significant clusters, according to a later analysis.

The PCR ran on 60 Vbeta and 13 Jbeta primers. Measured with immunoSEQ multiplex PCR; TCRdb has only the in-frame clones, and not every one. The profile shows fewer than 200,000 clones, more than 70% of them singletons. Worth noting for this clone: The antigen is unknown.

This CDR3 has 15 residues. The germline V gene has CDR1 SGHRS and CDR2 YFSETQ. Trimming took 0 bases from V and 7 from J; bases not matched to a gene: 6. The chain uses TRBV5-1 and TRBJ2-5; the match to TRBD1 covers 10 bases. This receptor was taken from a man younger than 40 in good health and CMV-seronegative. Sequencing was performed on PBMCs. The CDR3, as DNA: TGCGCCAGCAGCTTGGGGGGACAGGGGATTGGGACCCAGTACTTC. It specifies CASSLGGQGIGTQYF.